Listed here are 15 T cell receptor beta chains from one sample, sequenced in a study of blood T cells in healthy people across ages. A second roughly 6 to 12 cycle PCR used barcoded and J-beta primers. TCRdb independently ran MiXCR on the 5' RACE reads; one entry per CDR3 protein. The sample lists some 1.1 million distinct CDR3 sequences, roughly two fifths occurring once. The specimen was blood. The receptors were sampled from a man younger than 35 in good health.

For the CDR3, the DNA is TGTGCCAGCACATCTGTAGGGTTCGGCACTGAAGCTTTCTTT. This codes for CASTSVGFGTEAFF. The gene calls are TRBV28 and TRBJ1-1; no reliable D call. Germline CDR1 and CDR2: MDHEN and SYDVKM. This CDR3 region has 14 residues. The V gene lost 7 bases and the J gene lost 4 bases, with 16 bases spanning the gap. The full variable domain, completed using reference TRBV28 and TRBJ1-1, is DVKVTQSSRYLVKRTGEKVFLECVQDMDHENMFWYRQDPGLGLRLIYFSYDVKMKEKGDIPEGYSVSREKKERFSLILESASTNQTSMYLCASTSVGFGTEAFFGQGTRLTVV.

This clonotype was observed a few times. The chain joins TRBV4-2 to TRBJ2-1; D is undetermined. The V gene lost 0 bases and the J gene lost 6 bases, with 15 bases spanning the gap. The CDR3 length is 16 residues. CDR1 is LGHNA, CDR2 YNFKEQ, per germline. In DNA, the CDR3 is TGTGCCAGCAGCCAAGATCTTGCCAGGTGGGGCAATGAGCAGTTCTTC. This translates into CASSQDLARWGNEQFF.

The chain is built from TRBV12-3 or TRBV12-4 and TRBJ1-5; 8 positions agree with TRBD1. Trimming at V came to 5 bases and at J to 7 bases, leaving 7 bases not matched to a gene. This CDR3 is built from 14 residues. The CDR3 loop reads CASSGQGREQPQHF. The DNA of the CDR3 is TGTGCCAGCAGTGGACAGGGACGAGAGCAGCCCCAGCATTTT.

This chain's CDR3 is CASSQAMGVHEQFF. CDR3 DNA sequence: TGTGCCAGCAGCCAAGCGATGGGGGTCCATGAGCAGTTCTTC. The V call is TRBV14, the J call TRBJ2-1; possibly TRBD1 or TRBD2 for D (5 bases each). This CDR3 is 14 amino acids long. CDR1 and CDR2 (germline): SGHDN, FVKESK. V lost 1 base and J lost 8, with 12 bases in between.

The gene calls are TRBV4-1 and TRBJ1-2; no reliable D call. Germline V CDR1 and CDR2: MGHRA, YSYEKL. Trimming pared 4 bases from V and 1 base from J, leaving 13 bases between. CDR3 length: 15 residues. The CDR3 protein is CASSPTAVINYGYTF. The CDR3 DNA is TGCGCCAGCAGCCCCACCGCAGTGATTAACTATGGCTACACCTTC.

The chain has TRBV28 and TRBJ2-3; D is perhaps TRBD1 (6 bases). Looked up from germline, CDR1 is MDHEN and CDR2 is SYDVKM. CDR3 length: 16 residues. V lost 5 bases and J 0 bases, leaving 15 bases between the germline ends. CDR3 sequence: CASSQNRDSSTDTQYF. CDR3 sequence (DNA): TGTGCCAGCAGTCAAAACAGGGATTCTAGCACAGATACGCAGTATTTT.

This chain links TRBV14 with TRBJ2-7, with 10 bases aligning to TRBD1. The CDR3 spans 15 residues. After removal of 4 bases from V and 0 bases from J, the junction contained 3 bases not matched to a gene. Germline V gene data show CDR1 as SGHDN and CDR2 as FVKESK. The CDR3 sequence is CASSPGTGDSYEQYF. The CDR3 DNA sequence: TGTGCCAGCAGCCCAGGGACAGGGGACTCCTACGAGCAGTACTTC.

The chain carries TRBV2 and TRBJ1-6; no firm D call. This CDR3 is built from 15 residues. The V end lost 3 bases, the J end lost 5 bases, and 11 bases lay between the germline ends. The germline V gene encodes CDR1 SNHLY and CDR2 FYNNEI. Here the CDR3 DNA reads TGTGCCAGCAGTGAGGCGGACGGTAATAATTCACCCCTCCACTTT. Amino acid sequence: CASSEADGNNSPLHF.

V and J are TRBV10-3 and TRBJ2-1; tentatively, D is TRBD1 (5 bases). The V gene's germline CDR1 is ENHRY and CDR2 SYGVKD. Trimming removed 11 bases from V and 7 bases from J, with 21 bases in between. This CDR3 spans 14 amino acids. The CDR3 sequence is CAAEDGRRTNEQFF. CDR3 coding DNA: TGTGCCGCCGAGGACGGACGACGGACAAATGAGCAGTTCTTC.

This chain uses TRBV5-1 with TRBJ2-5, with TRBD2 matching 10 bases. The closer fit of TRBJ2-7 to the DNA end suggests the J call may be wrong. Germline V gene data show CDR1 as SGHRS and CDR2 as YFSETQ. The CDR3 totals 14 residues. CDR3 DNA sequence: TGCGCCAGCAAGGTTTCTAGCGGGGGCGACGAGCAGTACTTC. Its protein is CASKVSSGGDEQYF.

This clonotype has just a few counts. The chain combines TRBV20-1 with TRBJ1-2; D is unclear. The ends were cut back, 3 bases at V and 2 bases at J, with 7 bases in the middle. This CDR3 has 12 residues. Germline values: CDR1 DFQATT, CDR2 SNEGSKA (reference sequence). This CDR3 reads CSARAENYGYTF. DNA for the CDR3: TGCAGTGCTAGGGCAGAGAACTATGGCTACACCTTC.

The genes are TRBV28 and TRBJ2-5, with 8 bases that match TRBD1. Germline CDR1 MDHEN, CDR2 SYDVKM. Germline trimming cut 6 bases from V and 11 bases from J; bases unmatched to any gene: 14. The CDR3 totals 14 residues. CDR3 amino acids: CASSPRGLDNEQYF. The CDR3 coding sequence is TGTGCCAGCAGCCCCAGGGGGCTGGACAATGAGCAGTACTTC.

The CDR3 bases are TGTGCCAGCAGCCAAATCCTAGCGGGGGGCGTGGATGAGCAGTTCTTC. Protein sequence: CASSQILAGGVDEQFF. The chain combines TRBV3-1 with TRBJ2-1; 11 bases are shared with TRBD2. V lost 2 bases, J lost 8 bases, and 8 bases stayed unmatched. This CDR3 has 16 residues. The germline V gene has CDR1 LGHDT and CDR2 YNNKEL (reference sequence).

V gene TRBV4-3 combines with J gene TRBJ2-3; the D gene is possibly TRBD2 (6 bases). CDR3 length: 17 residues. Germline values: CDR1 LGHNA, CDR2 YSLEER. The ends were cut back, 0 bases at V and 0 bases at J, with 13 bases in the middle. CDR3 DNA sequence: TGCGCCAGCAGCCAAGATAGGCTAGCGCCTAGCACAGATACGCAGTATTTT. Its protein product is CASSQDRLAPSTDTQYF.

The chain recombines TRBV6-5 with TRBJ2-3; 7 bases are a match to TRBD2. The CDR3 is made up of 14 amino acids. The germline CDR1 and CDR2 sequences are MNHEY and SVGAGI. The trim removed 7 bases at V and 3 bases at J, leaving 7 bases unmatched. As DNA, the CDR3 is TGTGCCAGCACCTTAGCGGGTCAAACAGATACGCAGTATTTT. This translates into CASTLAGQTDTQYF.